Given below is one T cell receptor beta chain in context. This sample was included in a study of T cell changes during pregnancy in multiple sclerosis. TCRdb keeps only in-frame clones here, not all; method: immunoSEQ multiplex PCR. Among around 55,000 clones listed, just over 90% were seen once. The germline V gene encodes CDR1 LNHDA and CDR2 SQIVND (reference sequence). Losses at the gene ends were 0 bases for V and 5 bases for J; bases not matched to a gene: 9. The CDR3 consists of 16 residues. Source: CD8+ T cells from peripheral blood mononuclear cells, taken in the second trimester of pregnancy. The V gene is TRBV19, the J gene TRBJ2-5, with 7 bases aligning to TRBD2. The clonotype comes from a female donor with multiple sclerosis, enrolled in a pregnancy study. The CDR3 sequence is CASSIDSVWRGETQYF. CDR3 nucleotides: TGTGCCAGTAGTATAGACTCCGTCTGGCGGGGGGAGACCCAGTACTTC.